These 21 T cell receptor beta chains originate from one sample sequenced in a study of cytomegalovirus exposure and HLA in healthy donors. PCR primers comprised 60 Vbeta and 13 Jbeta primers. Assay used: immunoSEQ multiplex PCR; TCRdb lists only in-frame clones, some missing. The repertoire holds 150,000 to 200,000 clones, roughly 80% seen once, with 4.5% in the top ten. Source material: PBMCs. These receptors were taken from a woman in her forties or fifties in good health and CMV-seropositive.

The V and J genes are TRBV7-2 and TRBJ2-7, with 9 bases fitting TRBD1. The length of the CDR3 is 16 residues. V lost 5 bases to trimming and J lost 4 bases; unmatched junction nucleotides: 12. Germline CDR1 is SGHTA and CDR2 is FQGNSA. DNA for the CDR3: TGTGCCAGCAGCCTGGGACAGGGAGGGCGGGGATACGAGCAGTACTTC. Its protein is CASSLGQGGRGYEQYF.

V gene TRBV7-9 combines with J gene TRBJ2-2; D is unresolved. The CDR3 loop spans 13 amino acids. Germline CDR1 SEHNR, CDR2 FQNEAQ (reference sequence). V lost 5 bases, J lost 0 bases, and 4 bases lay in between. The CDR3 sequence: CASSPTNTGELFF. The CDR3, as DNA: TGTGCCAGCAGCCCCACGAACACCGGGGAGCTGTTTTTT.

The genes are TRBV9 and TRBJ2-2; perhaps TRBD2 as D (6 bases). The V end was cut by 3 bases, the J end by 6 bases, with 12 bases between. This CDR3 is built from 14 residues. Per germline, CDR1 SGDLS and CDR2 YYNGEE. CDR3 sequence reads: CASSETGVPGELFF. CDR3 DNA: TGTGCCAGCAGCGAAACGGGGGTTCCCGGGGAGCTGTTTTTT. The full variable domain, its missing parts supplied by reference TRBV9 and TRBJ2-2, is DSGVTQTPKHLITATGQRVTLRCSPRSGDLSVYWYQQSLDQGLQFLIQYYNGEERAKGNILERFSAQQFPDLHSELNLSSLELGDSALYFCASSETGVPGELFFGEGSRLTVL.

The rearrangement joins TRBV11-2 to TRBJ2-3; a possible D gene is TRBD2 (6 bases). The CDR3 is made up of 15 amino acids. Germline-derived CDR1 and CDR2 are SGHAT and FQNNGV. The CDR3 nucleotides read TGTGCTTCGGCGGCGGGGTCAGCGGGCACAGATACGCAGTATTTT. Its protein product is CASAAGSAGTDTQYF.

This clone was recorded a few times. The genes are TRBV28 and TRBJ1-2; D gene ambiguous. The germline gives CDR1 MDHEN, CDR2 SYDVKM. CDR3 length equals 12 residues. V lost 2 bases and J lost 7, with 8 bases in between. The CDR3 region is CASSLPDFGYTF. The CDR3 nucleotides are TGTGCCAGCAGTTTACCCGACTTTGGCTACACCTTC.

In DNA form, the CDR3 reads TGTGCCAGCAGCCAAGATAAATACGGGGCAGGGAGGGCCACTGAAGCTTTCTTT. Its translation is CASSQDKYGAGRATEAFF. The chain carries TRBV4-2 and TRBJ1-1, with TRBD1 as a possible D gene (5 bases). V dropped 0 bases and J dropped 4 bases, with 21 bases sitting between them. The germline V gene has CDR1 LGHNA and CDR2 YNFKEQ. The CDR3 is 18 residues long.

The chain has TRBV21-1 and TRBJ2-4; the table assigns TRBD2, which was not confirmed against the DNA. TRBV21-1 is reported as a pseudogene. The CDR3 consists of 15 residues. The CDR3 region has the DNA TGTGCCAGCAGCAGCCTAGCGCCTGCCAAAAACATTCAGTACTTC. Its protein product is CASSSLAPAKNIQYF.

This clone was counted a few times. This chain connects TRBV28 to TRBJ1-3; no definite D call. The CDR3 consists of 16 residues. Germline-derived CDR1 and CDR2 are MDHEN and SYDVKM. The V end lost 2 bases, the J end lost 0 bases, and 11 bases lay between the germline ends. For the CDR3, the DNA is TGTGCCAGCAGTTTAGTAGGCTGGAGCTCTGGAAACACCATATATTTT. Its translation is CASSLVGWSSGNTIYF.

The chain links TRBV15 to TRBJ1-1; D is ambiguous. Germline V gene sequence: CDR1 LNHNV, CDR2 YYDKDF (reference sequence). This CDR3 is built from 14 residues. Trimming stripped 0 bases from V and 10 bases from J, with 15 bases between. The chain's CDR3 is CATSRDRGSLVAFF. Written as DNA, the CDR3 is TGTGCCACCAGCAGAGATCGAGGGTCGCTGGTAGCTTTCTTT.

The chain uses TRBV5-3 and TRBJ2-3, with TRBD2 identical over 8 bases. TRBV5-3 is an open reading frame, and its role is uncertain. CDR3 length: 17 residues. The ends lost 4 bases at V and 1 base at J; junction bases unmatched: 11. In DNA form, the CDR3 reads TGTGCCAGAAGCCTGGACCTGGGAGCGGGAGGCACAGATACGCAGTATTTT. Its translation: CARSLDLGAGGTDTQYF.

V usage is TRBV11-2 and J usage is TRBJ1-2, with no clear D. The V end lost 3 bases, the J end lost 7 bases, and 12 bases lay between the germline ends. The CDR3 covers 13 residues. The germline V gene encodes CDR1 SGHAT and CDR2 FQNNGV. The CDR3 DNA follows: TGTGCCAGCAGCTTCTCGAGGGAGGGTGGCTACACCTTC. This encodes CASSFSREGGYTF.

This chain links TRBV6-5 with TRBJ2-1; 11 bases line up with TRBD2. The CDR3 spans 14 residues. The V segment lost 5 bases and the J segment 4 bases; nucleotides outside the gene matches: 1. Germline CDR1 reads MNHEY; CDR2 reads SVGAGI. This CDR3 reads CASSIAGGYNEQFF. In DNA form, the CDR3 reads TGTGCCAGCAGTATAGCGGGGGGGTACAATGAGCAGTTCTTC.

This clone showed up just once. The chain employs TRBV19 and TRBJ2-3; 12 nucleotides line up with TRBD2. Germline assignment: CDR1 LNHDA and CDR2 SQIVND (reference sequence). CDR3 length: 14 amino acids. With 10 bases clipped from V and 2 bases from J, the junction kept 4 bases outside the gene matches. The CDR3 sequence: CATRTSGITDTQYF. CDR3 DNA sequence: TGTGCCACCAGGACTAGCGGGATCACAGATACGCAGTATTTT.

The CDR3 DNA reads as TGTGCCAGTAGTATCGGTCGACAGTTCCCAAGACAGCCCCAGCATTTT. Encoded protein: CASSIGRQFPRQPQHF. This rearrangement joins TRBV19 to TRBJ1-5; a weak D match, TRBD1 (5 bases). The CDR3 extends over 16 amino acids. Germline V gene data show CDR1 as LNHDA and CDR2 as SQIVND (reference sequence). V lost 3 bases and J 7 bases, leaving 19 bases between the germline ends.

This sequence joins TRBV13 and TRBJ2-1; TRBD2 agrees at 11 bases. Germline V CDR1 and CDR2: PRHDT, FYEKMQ (reference sequence). The CDR3 has 16 amino acids. Unmatched junction bases numbered 4, after V lost 0 bases and J lost 6 bases. The CDR3 sequence is CASSLGLAGVFNEQFF. Here the CDR3 DNA reads TGTGCCAGCAGCTTAGGACTAGCGGGAGTTTTCAATGAGCAGTTCTTC.

This chain uses TRBV21-1 with TRBJ1-5; TRBD1 is the table's D call and was not checked against the DNA. TRBV21-1 represents a pseudogene. CDR3 size: 15 residues. CDR3 loop: CASSPRHRDNQPQHF. In DNA form, the CDR3 reads TGTGCCAGCAGCCCTCGGCACAGGGACAATCAGCCCCAGCATTTT.

This clone has a single count. This chain uses TRBV2 with TRBJ2-1; D is possibly TRBD1 (6 bases). V was shortened by 3 bases and J by 8 bases, with 14 bases between the two germline ends. Germline loops: CDR1 SNHLY, CDR2 FYNNEI. The length of the CDR3 is 14 residues. As DNA, the CDR3 is TGTGCCAGCAGTGATCCAGGGGCCAGCGATGAGCAGTTCTTC. Translation gives CASSDPGASDEQFF.

The rearrangement uses TRBV5-4 and TRBJ1-1; D is possibly TRBD1 (6 bases). Trimming pared 2 bases from V and 4 bases from J, leaving 21 bases between. Germline-derived CDR1 and CDR2 are SGHNT and YYREEE (reference sequence). This CDR3 contains 17 residues. The CDR3 reads CASSLGRGGRGGTEAFF. The CDR3 DNA sequence: TGTGCCAGCAGCTTAGGTCGGGGGGGGCGGGGAGGCACTGAAGCTTTCTTT. Full variable domain (remainder filled in from reference TRBV5-4 and TRBJ1-1): ETGVTQSPTHLIKTRGQQVTLRCSSQSGHNTVSWYQQALGQGPQFIFQYYREEENGRGNFPPRFSGLQFPNYSSELNVNALELDDSALYLCASSLGRGGRGGTEAFFGQGTRLTVV.

The chain combines TRBV12-2 with TRBJ1-2; the DNA was not used to check the table's D call, TRBD1. TRBV12-2 represents a pseudogene. The CDR3 loop spans 14 amino acids. Written as DNA, the CDR3 is TGTGCAAGTCGTCGATCTTTGTCAGGGTATGGCTACACCTTC. This translates into CASRRSLSGYGYTF.

The DNA of the CDR3 is TGTGCCAGCAGTCCCGACGCAGGGGGAACAGATACGCAGTATTTT. Amino acids: CASSPDAGGTDTQYF. The rearrangement links TRBV27 to TRBJ2-3, with 7 positions matching TRBD1. After removal of 5 bases from V and 3 bases from J, the junction contained 8 bases not matched to a gene. Germline CDR1 MNHEY, CDR2 SMNVEV (reference sequence). The CDR3 runs to 15 residues.

V and J are TRBV6-1 and TRBJ1-1; 8 nucleotides match TRBD1. CDR1 and CDR2 from the germline V gene are MNHNS and SASEGT. J lost 11 bases, V lost 6 bases, and 11 bases had no gene match. The CDR3 consists of 13 residues. CDR3 residues: CASRPGQEDRAFF. For the CDR3, the DNA is TGTGCCAGCAGACCGGGACAGGAAGATAGGGCTTTCTTT.